This TCR beta chain derives from a study of cytomegalovirus exposure and HLA in healthy donors. Overall study: Sequencing of about 179 million T cells in an earlier analysis found 120 million or so unique TCR beta sequences. Study findings and constraints: Most of the TCR beta V segments (in an earlier analysis) were productive either about 87% or about 30% of the time. What a later analysis reportedly showed was that an Asian-associated ancestry cluster had fewer N-insertions than the roughly 670-donor mean.

Donors consisted of healthy bone marrow donors. The PCR made use of 60 Vbeta and 13 Jbeta primers. This table comes from immunoSEQ multiplex PCR, and its TCRdb copy is limited to in-frame clones, with some not included. The table shows over 90,000 clones, with around 69% occurring only once. In regard to this clone: No antigen is known for it.

Sequencing used PBMCs. The sequence came from a woman in her sixties in good health and CMV-seropositive.

CDR3 sequence: CASSPRTGSYNEQFF. The CDR3 nucleotides read TGTGCCAGCTCACCTAGGACAGGCTCCTACAATGAGCAGTTCTTC. The V gene is TRBV18, the J gene TRBJ2-1, with 7 bases identical to TRBD1. Germline values: CDR1 KGHSH, CDR2 LQKENI. V gave up 3 bases and J gave up 0 bases; unmatched junction bases: 2. The CDR3 loop spans 15 amino acids. The full variable domain, its missing parts supplied by reference TRBV18 and TRBJ2-1, is NAGVMQNPRHLVRRRGQEARLRCSPMKGHSHVYWYRQLPEEGLKFMVYLQKENIIDESGMPKERFSAEFPKEGPSILRIQQVVRGDSAAYFCASSPRTGSYNEQFFGPGTRLTVL.